Listed here are 24 T cell receptor beta chains from one sample, sequenced in a study of blood T cells in healthy people across ages. The authors ran a second PCR of about 6 to 11 cycles using a sample-barcoded 5' primer and a J-beta primer mix. TCRdb called the 5' RACE reads again in MiXCR, with one record for every CDR3 protein. The table has about 1.4 million distinct CDR3 sequences, 55% to 75% seen once. Sequencing used blood. The receptors derive from a man aged 18 to 30 in good health.

V and J are TRBV3-1 and TRBJ2-7; D is ambiguous. Per the germline V gene, CDR1 is LGHDT and CDR2 is YNNKEL (reference sequence). V lost 0 bases and J lost 7, with 16 bases in between. This CDR3 is 15 amino acids long. The CDR3 DNA is TGTGCCAGCAGCCAAGATTGGGCAGGAGTTCGGGAGCAGTACTTC. Translating it yields CASSQDWAGVREQYF.

This clonotype was counted a few times. V is TRBV21-1 and J is TRBJ1-2; no check of the table's D call, TRBD1, against the DNA was made. TRBV21-1 is given as a pseudogene. The length of the CDR3 is 18 residues. CDR3: CASSKVAPSGVPPYGYTF. The CDR3 bases are TGTGCCAGCAGCAAAGTTGCACCATCGGGGGTCCCACCCTATGGCTACACCTTC.

As to this clonotype: The junction departs from the called germline gene at one end, perhaps through a read error. The V gene is TRBV2, the J gene TRBJ2-4; D perhaps matches TRBD1 (8 bases). TRBJ2-7 explains the end of the DNA better; the J call may be wrong. In germline, CDR1 is SNHLY, CDR2 FYNNEI. The CDR3 consists of 15 residues. CDR3 sequence: CACSPGGTGNYEQYF. The CDR3 DNA follows: TGTGCCTGCAGTCCCGGGGGGACAGGTAACTACGAGCAGTACTTC.

This clonotype was observed a handful of times. V usage is TRBV15 and J usage is TRBJ2-3; 12 positions agree with TRBD2. The CDR3 has 15 amino acids. Per germline, CDR1 LNHNV and CDR2 YYDKDF (reference sequence). With 4 bases clipped from V and 4 bases from J, the junction kept 3 bases outside the gene matches. The DNA for the CDR3 is TGTGCCACCAGCATCGGACTAGCGGGACCAGATACGCAGTATTTT. Amino acids: CATSIGLAGPDTQYF.

The V and J genes are TRBV11-2 and TRBJ2-1; D not resolved. The germline V and J ends were trimmed by 0 bases and 4 bases, with 7 bases remaining between them. The CDR3 totals 14 residues. Germline assignment: CDR1 SGHAT and CDR2 FQNNGV. CDR3 loop: CASSLENRYNEQFF. The CDR3 DNA follows: TGTGCCAGCAGCTTAGAGAACCGGTACAATGAGCAGTTCTTC.

CDR3 DNA sequence: TGTGCCAGCTCACCAACTAGCACCCACACAGATACGCAGTATTTT. Translation gives CASSPTSTHTDTQYF. This chain joins TRBV18 and TRBJ2-3; a possible D gene is TRBD2 (6 bases). Germline CDR1 and CDR2: KGHSH and LQKENI. CDR3 length equals 15 residues. With 2 bases removed from V and 2 bases from J, the gap between germline ends came to 11 bases.

The V and J genes are TRBV9 and TRBJ2-5; TRBD2 agrees at 7 bases. The CDR3 runs to 14 residues. After removal of 0 bases from V and 2 bases from J, the junction contained 1 base not matched to a gene. Per the germline V gene, CDR1 is SGDLS and CDR2 is YYNGEE. CDR3 sequence (DNA): TGTGCCAGCAGCGTAGGGGACTATCAAGAGACCCAGTACTTC. It is translated as CASSVGDYQETQYF.

The rearrangement joins TRBV11-2 to TRBJ2-7; D call uncertain. The germline CDR1 and CDR2 sequences are SGHAT and FQNNGV. CDR3 length: 14 amino acids. V was shortened by 3 bases and J by 1 base, with 10 bases between the two germline ends. The CDR3 reads CASSFFKGSYEQYF. CDR3 DNA: TGTGCCAGCAGCTTTTTCAAGGGTTCCTACGAGCAGTACTTC.

The J gene is TRBJ2-7, the V gene TRBV5-1; 10 bases are a match to TRBD2. V trimming: 4 bases; J trimming: 6 bases; junction bases outside the gene matches: 16. Germline V gives CDR1 SGHRS, CDR2 YFSETQ. The CDR3 is 17 residues long. The chain's CDR3 is CASSARLVSGGILEQYF. CDR3 nucleotides: TGCGCCAGCAGCGCCAGACTTGTTAGCGGGGGGATACTCGAGCAGTACTTC.

This chain joins TRBV27 and TRBJ2-1; tentatively, D is TRBD1 or TRBD2 (6 bases each). V gave up 5 bases and J gave up 8 bases, with 16 bases separating them. Germline loops: CDR1 MNHEY, CDR2 SMNVEV (reference sequence). The CDR3 is made up of 14 amino acids. The CDR3 bases are TGTGCCAGCAGTGCCGGGGGCTTAATCTATGAGCAGTTCTTC. Translating gives CASSAGGLIYEQFF.

This clonotype has just a few counts. The rearrangement joins TRBV20-1 to TRBJ2-1; 13 nucleotides align to TRBD2. Germline CDR1 reads DFQATT; CDR2 reads SNEGSKA (reference sequence). The CDR3 totals 16 residues. The ends lost 1 base at V and 2 bases at J; junction bases unmatched: 2. The CDR3 DNA sequence: TGCAGTGCTAGAGGGGGGACTAGCGGGGCCTACAATGAGCAGTTCTTC. Amino acid sequence: CSARGGTSGAYNEQFF.

This chain links TRBV15 with TRBJ2-1; D unclear. Looked up from germline, CDR1 is LNHNV and CDR2 is YYDKDF (reference sequence). The CDR3 has 14 amino acids. Trimming took 2 bases from V and 0 from J, leaving 5 bases between them. CDR3 in amino acids: CATSRSNSYNEQFF. In nucleotides, the CDR3 is TGTGCCACCAGCAGAAGTAACTCCTACAATGAGCAGTTCTTC.

In its sample, this clonotype was seen once. The V gene is TRBV7-8, the J gene TRBJ2-6; D might be TRBD1 (5 bases). V shed 0 bases and J shed 2 bases, with 8 bases lying between them. Germline CDR1 reads SGHVS; CDR2 reads FQNEAQ. The CDR3 is 16 residues long. CDR3 sequence: CASSLAWGPGANVLTF. CDR3 coding DNA: TGTGCCAGCAGCTTAGCTTGGGGCCCTGGGGCCAACGTCCTGACTTTC.

V and J are TRBV5-1 and TRBJ2-1; 9 positions agree with TRBD2. Germline values: CDR1 SGHRS, CDR2 YFSETQ. The V gene end was trimmed by 0 bases and the J gene end by 9 bases; junction bases not matched to a gene: 7. The CDR3 runs to 15 residues. This CDR3 is CASSLVPSGEGEQFF. The CDR3 nucleotides read TGCGCCAGCAGCTTGGTACCTAGCGGGGAAGGTGAGCAGTTCTTC.

This clonotype was counted a few times. The chain employs TRBV2 and TRBJ1-2, with no clear D. V was clipped by 5 bases and J by 2 bases, with 15 bases between them. The CDR3 is 15 residues long. The germline V gene has CDR1 SNHLY and CDR2 FYNNEI. The CDR3 nucleotides are TGTGCCAGCAGTTCAACCTTGGTGGCGAACTATGGCTACACCTTC. Its translation: CASSSTLVANYGYTF.

The rearrangement links TRBV6-5 to TRBJ2-7; 12 bases fit TRBD2. CDR3 length equals 16 residues. In germline, CDR1 is MNHEY, CDR2 SVGAGI. V was pared by 2 bases and J by 2 bases, with 4 bases of the junction left unmatched. CDR3 DNA: TGTGCCAGCAGTTACCGAACTAGCGGGAGGCCCTACGAGCAGTACTTC. Amino acids: CASSYRTSGRPYEQYF.

The chain couples TRBV3-1 to TRBJ2-3, with a possible D match to TRBD2 (5 bases). Germline V lookup: CDR1 LGHDT, CDR2 YNNKEL (reference sequence). The CDR3 extends over 14 amino acids. Trimming left V 4 bases short and J 9 bases short, with 17 bases between. The CDR3 DNA is TGTGCCAGCAGCCTACGGGATTCACCGCTGACGCAGTATTTT. Residues: CASSLRDSPLTQYF.

This clonotype was counted ten times or more. The genes are TRBV20-1 and TRBJ2-7; D unresolved. Germline CDR1 is DFQATT and CDR2 is SNEGSKA (reference sequence). The ends were cut back, 5 bases at V and 3 bases at J, with 5 bases in the middle. The CDR3 length is 10 residues. The CDR3 loop reads CSAASYEQYF. The CDR3 DNA reads TGCAGTGCTGCCAGCTACGAGCAGTACTTC.

J is TRBJ2-7 and V is TRBV10-3, with D uncertain. This CDR3 has 12 residues. V dropped 10 bases and J dropped 0 bases, with 10 bases sitting between them. CDR1 and CDR2 (germline): ENHRY, SYGVKD. The CDR3 DNA reads as TGTGCCACCTCGCCTCGCTCCTACGAGCAGTACTTC. Translated: CATSPRSYEQYF.

V usage is TRBV6-2 or TRBV6-3 and J usage is TRBJ2-2; weak D call: TRBD1 (6 bases). Looked up from germline, CDR1 is MNHEY and CDR2 is SVGEGT. V gave up 2 bases and J gave up 5 bases, with 12 bases separating them. This CDR3 is 15 amino acids long. CDR3 in DNA: TGTGCCAGCAGTTACCTGGACAGATTAACCGGGGAGCTGTTTTTT. Translated: CASSYLDRLTGELFF.

This chain links TRBV4-1 with TRBJ2-1; D might be TRBD1 (7 bases). Gene TRBJ2-7 matches the end of the DNA better, so the J call may be wrong. Germline lookup yields CDR1 MGHRA and CDR2 YSYEKL. The CDR3 runs to 14 residues. Here the CDR3 reads CASSKGGTDYEQYF. For the CDR3, the DNA is TGCGCCAGCAGCAAAGGCGGGACAGATTACGAGCAGTACTTC.

This clonotype was found a few times. The chain employs TRBV29-1 and TRBJ2-3, with 9 bases matching TRBD2. There are 17 residues in the CDR3. Germline V lookup: CDR1 SQVTM, CDR2 ANQGSEA. The J segment lost 1 base and the V segment lost 8 bases, leaving 16 bases of the junction unmatched. CDR3 loop: CSKDSGSQAFCTDTQYF. CDR3 in DNA: TGCAGCAAAGATAGCGGGAGTCAGGCCTTTTGCACAGATACGCAGTATTTT.

The V gene is TRBV7-9, the J gene TRBJ1-4; TRBD1 matches 7 bases. The CDR3 is made up of 13 amino acids. Germline V gene sequence: CDR1 SEHNR, CDR2 FQNEAQ (reference sequence). V shed 3 bases, J shed 12 bases, and the junction held 7 bases outside the gene matches. For the CDR3, the DNA is TGTGCCAGCAGCTTCAGACAGGGTCGACAACTGTTTTTT. Protein: CASSFRQGRQLFF.

The sample holds a few counts of this clonotype. The chain combines TRBV5-5 with TRBJ2-7, with 7 bases fitting TRBD1. Germline-derived CDR1 and CDR2 are SGHKS and YYEKEE (reference sequence). CDR3 length equals 15 residues. V lost 3 bases, J lost 3 bases, and 9 bases stayed unmatched. CDR3: CASSWETGINYEQYF. The CDR3, as DNA: TGTGCCAGCAGCTGGGAGACAGGGATTAACTACGAGCAGTACTTC.